Listed below are T cell receptor beta chains from one sample, sequenced in a study of shared clonotypes between healthy human individuals. Measured with immunoSEQ multiplex PCR; TCRdb has only the in-frame clones, and not every one. The sample comprises 650,000 to 700,000 clones, less than 95% of which are singletons, and about 34% rests with the top ten. Sample: memory CD8+ T cells from PBMCs. These receptors were obtained from a man between 18 and 29 years old in good health. Some clones in this sample may be carry-over from other donors' samples. CDR3s include the opening cysteine and the closing phenylalanine or tryptophan. Each record gives: D gene, J gene, V gene, clone size, CDR3 length, CDR3 protein, CDR3 DNA. D genes are given only for firm matches. Clone size is shown for a subset of rows, as once, few, many or a class of expanded clone.

>.|TRBJ2-1|TRBV28|.|16
CASSPVREFHYNEQFF
TGTGCCAGCAGTCCTGTTCGAGAATTTCACTACAATGAGCAGTTCTTC
>.|TRBJ1-1|TRBV6-1|.|15
CASSEAVRGPTEAFF
TGTGCCAGCAGTGAAGCGGTCAGGGGTCCCACTGAAGCTTTCTTT
>TRBD1|TRBJ1-3|TRBV9|.|16
CASSNQGTASGNTIYF
TGTGCCAGCAGCAATCAGGGGACAGCCTCTGGAAACACCATATATTTT
>.|TRBJ2-3|TRBV9|.|14
CASSEEGLADTQYF
TGTGCCAGCAGCGAGGAGGGTTTGGCAGATACGCAGTATTTT
>.|TRBJ1-1|TRBV7-9|.|12
CASSLVQIEAFF
TGTGCCAGCAGCTTAGTGCAGATAGAAGCTTTCTTT
>TRBD1|TRBJ2-7|TRBV11-2|.|14
CASNSIGTGALQYF
TGTGCCAGCAACTCAATCGGGACAGGGGCGTTACAGTACTTC
>.|TRBJ1-1|TRBV7-9|.|15
CASSPDILGNTEAFF
TGTGCCAGCAGCCCCGACATTCTAGGGAACACTGAAGCTTTCTTT
>.|TRBJ2-7|TRBV7-8|.|16
CASSLAEGHTSYEQYF
TGTGCCAGCAGCTTAGCTGAGGGACATACCTCCTACGAGCAGTACTTC
>TRBD1|TRBJ1-1|TRBV15|once|13
CATSRTGTTEAFF
TGTGCCACCAGCAGGACAGGGACCACTGAAGCTTTCTTT
>.|TRBJ2-7|TRBV11-2|.|16
CASSSVGTPLYYEQYF
TGTGCCAGCAGCTCAGTCGGGACTCCGTTATACTACGAGCAGTACTTC
>.|TRBJ1-2|TRBV5-1|.|16
CASSLRARAPHYGYTF
TGCGCCAGCAGCTTACGGGCCAGGGCACCCCACTATGGCTACACCTTC
>.|TRBJ1-1|TRBV28|.|14
CASSPPRLNTEAFF
TGTGCCAGCAGCCCCCCTCGGCTGAACACTGAAGCTTTCTTT
>.|TRBJ1-2|TRBV6-5|.|14
CASRSTGVGMGYTF
TGTGCCAGCAGATCCACGGGTGTAGGGATGGGCTACACCTTC
>.|TRBJ2-2|TRBV11-2|.|14
CASSLDLTAGELFF
TGTGCCAGCAGCTTAGATCTCACAGCCGGGGAGCTGTTTTTT
>.|TRBJ2-7|TRBV27|.|13
CASSLGAAYEQYF
TGTGCCAGCAGTTTGGGAGCTGCCTACGAGCAGTACTTC
>TRBD2|TRBJ2-7|TRBV28|.|12
CASRASGYEQYF
TGTGCCAGCAGGGCTAGCGGCTACGAGCAGTACTTC
>.|TRBJ2-7|TRBV7-9|.|15
CASSFGPRITYEQYF
TGTGCCAGCAGCTTTGGGCCGAGGATTACCTACGAGCAGTACTTC
>.|TRBJ2-5|TRBV2|.|14
CARGDRESQETQYF
TGTGCCAGGGGGGACCGAGAAAGCCAAGAGACCCAGTACTTC
>TRBD2|TRBJ2-7|TRBV27|.|14
CASRPGLGPYEQYF
TGTGCCAGCAGACCGGGACTAGGGCCCTACGAGCAGTACTTC
>.|TRBJ2-7|TRBV21-1|.|16
CASSISSGLGALEQYF
TGTGCCAGCAGCATATCGTCCGGACTAGGCGCGCTCGAGCAGTACTTC
>TRBD1|TRBJ1-5|TRBV7-9|.|15
CASSPAGQADQPQHF
TGTGCCAGCAGCCCGGCGGGACAGGCAGATCAGCCCCAGCATTTT